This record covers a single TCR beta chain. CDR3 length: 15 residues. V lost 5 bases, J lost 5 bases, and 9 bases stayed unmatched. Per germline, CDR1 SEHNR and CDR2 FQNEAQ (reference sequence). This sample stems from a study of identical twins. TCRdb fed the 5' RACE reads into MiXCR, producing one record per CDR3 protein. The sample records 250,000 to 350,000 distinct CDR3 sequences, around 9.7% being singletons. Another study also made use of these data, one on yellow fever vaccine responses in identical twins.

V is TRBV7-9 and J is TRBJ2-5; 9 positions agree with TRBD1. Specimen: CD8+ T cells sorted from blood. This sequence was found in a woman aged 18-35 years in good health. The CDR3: CASSLRDREGETQYF. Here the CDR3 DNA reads TGTGCCAGCAGCCTACGGGACAGGGAAGGGGAGACCCAGTACTTC.